This is a list of T cell receptor beta chains from one sample in a study of monozygotic twins with inflammatory bowel disease. Reprocessing the 5' RACE reads, TCRdb reports a single entry for every CDR3 protein and omits DNA. Recorded for this sample: 300,000 to 400,000 distinct CDR3 sequences. Specimen: blood. These receptors were obtained from a human donor with ulcerative colitis or Crohn's disease, or a healthy co-twin of an affected twin (not recorded which). CDR3s include the opening cysteine and the closing phenylalanine or tryptophan.

j_gene | v_gene | CDR3aa
TRBJ2-5 | TRBV7-3 | CASSPGGSETQYF
TRBJ2-2 | TRBV5-1 | CASSSNGELFF
TRBJ2-1 | TRBV18 | CASSPDRYNEQFF
TRBJ2-3 | TRBV7-2 | CASSFGVAQADTQYF
TRBJ2-5 | TRBV7-7 | CASSLARSQQETQYF
TRBJ2-5 | TRBV5-4 | CASSLGLAGGYQETQYF
TRBJ1-1 | TRBV28 | CASSGARQGAMGTEAFF
TRBJ1-1 | TRBV6-5 | CASSYLTGNTEAFF
TRBJ2-2 | TRBV6-5 | CVSSSGDANTGELFF
TRBJ2-3 | TRBV9 | CASSVEQGRTDTQYF
TRBJ1-5 | TRBV7-2 | CASSPYGLGTSDQPQHF
TRBJ2-6 | TRBV6-1 | CASSRLSGGTGANVLTF
TRBJ1-2 | TRBV7-9 | CASSSQGDGYTF
TRBJ2-7 | TRBV7-3 | CASSLTGGFEQYF
TRBJ2-7 | TRBV24-1 | CATSDSSPGEGSFSYEQYF
TRBJ2-1 | TRBV7-2 | CASSFARHTEQFF
TRBJ2-5 | TRBV27 | CASSSQTTGAQETQYF
TRBJ2-7 | TRBV27 | CASSPPWTGAYEQYF
TRBJ2-7 | TRBV12-3/TRBV12-4 | CASSFDRLSYEQYF
TRBJ1-4 | TRBV7-2 | CASSLDRGLGGKLFF
TRBJ2-1 | TRBV27 | CASSFPLSPYNEQFF
TRBJ2-7 | TRBV4-1 | CASSPPGLASYEQYF
TRBJ2-1 | TRBV10-3 | CAISANLGQFDEQFF
TRBJ2-2 | TRBV20-1 | CSALAGGSTGELFF
TRBJ1-4 | TRBV2 | CASSEAAANEKLFF
TRBJ2-7 | TRBV19 | CASSIFHRTGLPPYEQYF
TRBJ2-5 | TRBV12-3/TRBV12-4 | CASSLTLWGETQYF
TRBJ1-2 | TRBV5-6 | CASSLFQGTGGYTF
TRBJ2-2 | TRBV20-1 | CSAQPFRTNNGELFF
TRBJ1-3 | TRBV20-1 | CSASPRGNTIYF
TRBJ1-4 | TRBV6-5 | CASSHTHTATNEKLFF
TRBJ1-1 | TRBV12-3/TRBV12-4 | CASSFGPTFGAFF
TRBJ2-3 | TRBV4-3 | CASSWPGGASDTQYF
TRBJ2-1 | TRBV18 | CASSPSRDNEQFF
TRBJ2-5 | TRBV5-1 | CASSLSLGDQETQYF
TRBJ2-7 | TRBV10-3 | CAIRDGQSSSYEQYF
TRBJ1-1 | TRBV24-1 | CATSESGDTEAFF
TRBJ2-6 | TRBV10-2 | CATDTGSGANVLTF
TRBJ2-7 | TRBV5-6 | CASSLQEAYEQYF
TRBJ1-3 | TRBV2 | CASSEQFSGNTIYF
TRBJ1-1 | TRBV20-1 | CSARDPSTGENTEAFF
TRBJ2-7 | TRBV10-3 | CAISERTGQSYEQYF
TRBJ1-5 | TRBV12-3/TRBV12-4 | CASSLVSNQPQHF
TRBJ2-6 | TRBV6-2/TRBV6-3 | CASSWRNSGANVLTF
TRBJ1-5 | TRBV6-2/TRBV6-3 | CASSYSNSPNQPQHF
TRBJ1-6 | TRBV5-1 | CASSFGTRDRGVNGDSPLHF
TRBJ2-3 | TRBV7-2 | CASSQSPSTDTQYF
TRBJ2-3 | TRBV5-1 | CASSLGAYAGGWSTDTQYF
TRBJ2-3 | TRBV4-3 | CASSQEPATTGIRSTDTQYF
TRBJ1-6 | TRBV10-3 | CAISPRAADYNSPLHF
TRBJ2-7 | TRBV6-1 | CASRDRVKPYEQYF
TRBJ1-6 | TRBV4-3 | CASSQDESGSPLHF
TRBJ2-7 | TRBV7-9 | CASSATVPTYYEQYF